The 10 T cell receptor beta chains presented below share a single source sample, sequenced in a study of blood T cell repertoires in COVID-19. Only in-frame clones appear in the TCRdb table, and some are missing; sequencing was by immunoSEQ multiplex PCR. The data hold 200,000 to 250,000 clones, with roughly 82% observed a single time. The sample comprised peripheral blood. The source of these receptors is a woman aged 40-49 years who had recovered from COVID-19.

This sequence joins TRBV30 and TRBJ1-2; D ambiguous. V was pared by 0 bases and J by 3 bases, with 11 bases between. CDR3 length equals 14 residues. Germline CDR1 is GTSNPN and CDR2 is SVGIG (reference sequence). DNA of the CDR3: TGTGCCTGGAGTGTACAAGTGCCAGACTATGGCTACACCTTC. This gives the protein CAWSVQVPDYGYTF. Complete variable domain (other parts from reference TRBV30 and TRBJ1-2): SQTIHQWPATLVQPVGSPLSLECTVEGTSNPNLYWYRQAAGRGLQLLFYSVGIGQISSEVPQNLSASRPQDRQFILSSKKLLLSDSGFYLCAWSVQVPDYGYTFGSGTRLTVV.

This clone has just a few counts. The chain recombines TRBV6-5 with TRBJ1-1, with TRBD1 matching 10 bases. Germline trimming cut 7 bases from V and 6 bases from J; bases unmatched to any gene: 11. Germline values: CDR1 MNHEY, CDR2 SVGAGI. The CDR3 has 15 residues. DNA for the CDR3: TGTGCCAGCACCCTTTCGACCGGGACAGGGGCTGAAGCTTTCTTT. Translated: CASTLSTGTGAEAFF.

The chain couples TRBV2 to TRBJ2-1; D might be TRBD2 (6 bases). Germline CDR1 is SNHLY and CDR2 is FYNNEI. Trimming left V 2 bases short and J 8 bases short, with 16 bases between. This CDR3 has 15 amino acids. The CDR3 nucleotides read TGTGCCAGCAGTGAACTGGAAGGGGACTTTTATGAGCAGTTCTTC. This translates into CASSELEGDFYEQFF.

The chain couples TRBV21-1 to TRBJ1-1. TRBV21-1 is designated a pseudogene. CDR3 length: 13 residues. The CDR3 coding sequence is TGTGCCAGCCCGGAGCCCATGAACACTGAAGCTTTCTTT. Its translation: CASPEPMNTEAFF.

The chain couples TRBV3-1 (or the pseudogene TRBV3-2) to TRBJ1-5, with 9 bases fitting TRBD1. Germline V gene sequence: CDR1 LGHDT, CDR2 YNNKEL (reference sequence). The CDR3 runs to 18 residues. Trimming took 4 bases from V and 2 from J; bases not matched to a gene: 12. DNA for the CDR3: TGTGCCAGCAGCCCGCAAGTCTACGGGACAGGGCGCAATCAGCCCCAGCATTTT. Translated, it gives CASSPQVYGTGRNQPQHF.

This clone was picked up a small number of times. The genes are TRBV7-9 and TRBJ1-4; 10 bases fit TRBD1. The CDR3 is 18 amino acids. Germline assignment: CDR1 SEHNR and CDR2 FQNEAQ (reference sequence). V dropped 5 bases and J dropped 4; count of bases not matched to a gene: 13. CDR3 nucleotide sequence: TGTGCCAGCAGCCTCAGACAGGGGGCACTCCCCGTTAATGAAAAACTGTTTTTT. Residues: CASSLRQGALPVNEKLFF.

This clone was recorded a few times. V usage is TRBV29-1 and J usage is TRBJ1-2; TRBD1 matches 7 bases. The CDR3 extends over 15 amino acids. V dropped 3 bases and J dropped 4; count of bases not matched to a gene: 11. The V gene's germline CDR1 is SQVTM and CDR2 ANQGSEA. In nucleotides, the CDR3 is TGCAGCGTTGATGGCGACAGGGAAGTCGGCTATGGCTACACCTTC. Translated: CSVDGDREVGYGYTF.

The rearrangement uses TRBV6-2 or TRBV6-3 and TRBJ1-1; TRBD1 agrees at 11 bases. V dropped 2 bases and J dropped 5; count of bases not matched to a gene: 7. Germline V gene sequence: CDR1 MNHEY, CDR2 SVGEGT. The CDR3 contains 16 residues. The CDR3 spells CASSYRDRGARTEAFF. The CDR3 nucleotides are TGTGCCAGCAGTTACCGGGACAGGGGGGCGAGGACTGAAGCTTTCTTT.

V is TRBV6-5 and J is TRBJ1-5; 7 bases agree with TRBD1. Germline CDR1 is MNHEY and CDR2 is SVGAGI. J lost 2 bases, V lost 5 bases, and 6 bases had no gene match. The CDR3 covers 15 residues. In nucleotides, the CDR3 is TGTGCCAGCAGTCTAGACGGACAGGGCAATCAGCCCCAGCATTTT. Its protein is CASSLDGQGNQPQHF.

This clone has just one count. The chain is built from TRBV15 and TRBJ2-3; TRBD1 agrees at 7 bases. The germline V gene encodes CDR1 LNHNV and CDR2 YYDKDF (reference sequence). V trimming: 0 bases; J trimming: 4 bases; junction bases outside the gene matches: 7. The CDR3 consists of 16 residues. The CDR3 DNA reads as TGTGCCACCAGCAGAGATCCGGCAGGGGGTTCAGATACGCAGTATTTT. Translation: CATSRDPAGGSDTQYF.